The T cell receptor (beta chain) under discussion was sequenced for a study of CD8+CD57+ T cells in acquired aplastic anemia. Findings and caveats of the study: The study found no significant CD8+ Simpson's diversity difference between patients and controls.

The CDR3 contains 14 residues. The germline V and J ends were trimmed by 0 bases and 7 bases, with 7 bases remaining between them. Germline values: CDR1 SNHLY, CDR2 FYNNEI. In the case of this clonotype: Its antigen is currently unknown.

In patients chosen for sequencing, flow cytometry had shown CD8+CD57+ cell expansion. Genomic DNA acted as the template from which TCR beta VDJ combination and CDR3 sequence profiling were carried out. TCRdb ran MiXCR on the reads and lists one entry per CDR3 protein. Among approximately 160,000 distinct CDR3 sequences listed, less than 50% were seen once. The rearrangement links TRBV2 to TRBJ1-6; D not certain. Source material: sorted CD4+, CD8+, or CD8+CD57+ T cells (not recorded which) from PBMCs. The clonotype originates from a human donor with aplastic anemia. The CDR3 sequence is CASSEAGMNSPLHF. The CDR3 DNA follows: TGTGCCAGCAGTGAAGCGGGAATGAATTCACCCCTCCACTTT.